The entry below gives a single T cell receptor (beta chain) sequence along with its context. The entry originates in a study of T cells expressing NK-cell markers. As for the study in general: Sorted CD3+CD56+NKG2C+, CD3+CD56+NKG2C- and CD3+CD56-NKG2C+ T-cell subsets were beta-chain profiled.

CDR3 length: 12 amino acids. A 5'RACE template switching approach incorporating UMIs was used to make TCR beta cDNA. TCRdb reanalyzed the 5' RACE reads, giving one entry per CDR3 protein sequence and no DNA. This sample's clone table lists 150,000 or so distinct CDR3 sequences. The clonotype originates from a woman between 18 and 69 years old in good health. The genes are TRBV12-3 or TRBV12-4 and TRBJ2-4; there is no DNA to check the TCRdb D call of TRBD2. The specimen sequenced was blood T cells: a sorted CD56 or NKG2C T cell subset, CD4+ or CD8+ T cells, or bulk PBMC T cells (not recorded which). CDR3: CASSSQRNIQYF.